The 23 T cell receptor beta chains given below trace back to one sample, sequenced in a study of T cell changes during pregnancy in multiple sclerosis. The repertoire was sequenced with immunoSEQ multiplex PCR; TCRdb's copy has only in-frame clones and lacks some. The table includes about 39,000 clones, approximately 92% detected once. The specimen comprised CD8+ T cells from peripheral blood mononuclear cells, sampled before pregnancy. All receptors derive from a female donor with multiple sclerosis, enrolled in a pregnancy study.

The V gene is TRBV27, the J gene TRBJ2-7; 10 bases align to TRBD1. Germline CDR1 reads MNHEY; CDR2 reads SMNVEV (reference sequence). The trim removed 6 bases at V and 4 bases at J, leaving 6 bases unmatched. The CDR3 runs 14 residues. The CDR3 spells CASSRGQGNYEQYF. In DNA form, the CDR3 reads TGTGCCAGCAGCCGGGGACAGGGGAATTACGAGCAGTACTTC.

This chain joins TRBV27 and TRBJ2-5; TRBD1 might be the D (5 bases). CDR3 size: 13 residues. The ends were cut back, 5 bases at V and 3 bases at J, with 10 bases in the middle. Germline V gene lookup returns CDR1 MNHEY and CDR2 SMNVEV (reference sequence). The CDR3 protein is CASSALREETQYF. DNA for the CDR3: TGTGCCAGCAGTGCCCTCAGGGAAGAGACCCAGTACTTC.

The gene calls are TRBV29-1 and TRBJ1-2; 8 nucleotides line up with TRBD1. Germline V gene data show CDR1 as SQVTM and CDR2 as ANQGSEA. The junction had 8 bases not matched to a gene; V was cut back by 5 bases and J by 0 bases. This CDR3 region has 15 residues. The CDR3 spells CSVPTRTGTNYGYTF. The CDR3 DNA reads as TGCAGCGTTCCCACCCGGACAGGGACTAACTATGGCTACACCTTC.

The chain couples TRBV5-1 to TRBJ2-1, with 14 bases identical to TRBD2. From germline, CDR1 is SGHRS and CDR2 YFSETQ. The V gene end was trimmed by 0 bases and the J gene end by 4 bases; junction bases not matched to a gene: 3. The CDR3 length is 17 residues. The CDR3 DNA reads TGCGCCAGCAGCTTGGTGACTAGCGGGAGGGGGTACAATGAGCAGTTCTTC. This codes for CASSLVTSGRGYNEQFF. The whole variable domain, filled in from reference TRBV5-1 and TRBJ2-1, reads KAGVTQTPRYLIKTRGQQVTLSCSPISGHRSVSWYQQTPGQGLQFLFEYFSETQRNKGNFPGRFSGRQFSNSRSEMNVSTLELGDSALYLCASSLVTSGRGYNEQFFGPGTRLTVL.

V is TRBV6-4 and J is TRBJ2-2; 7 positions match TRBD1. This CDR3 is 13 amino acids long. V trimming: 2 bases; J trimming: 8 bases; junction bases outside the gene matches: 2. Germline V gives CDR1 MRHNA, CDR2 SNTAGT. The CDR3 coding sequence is TGTGCCAGCAGTGACGGGGACAGTGGGGAGCTGTTTTTT. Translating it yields CASSDGDSGELFF.

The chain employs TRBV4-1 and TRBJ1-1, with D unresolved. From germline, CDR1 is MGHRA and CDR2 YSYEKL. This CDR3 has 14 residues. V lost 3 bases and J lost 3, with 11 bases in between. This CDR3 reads CASSQRPLDTEAFF. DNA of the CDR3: TGCGCCAGCAGCCAGAGGCCTCTGGACACTGAAGCTTTCTTT.

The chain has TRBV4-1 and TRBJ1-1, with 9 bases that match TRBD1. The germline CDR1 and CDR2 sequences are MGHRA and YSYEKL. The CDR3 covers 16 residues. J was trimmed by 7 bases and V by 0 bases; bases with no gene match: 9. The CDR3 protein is CASSQDNRGLTREAFF. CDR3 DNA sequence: TGCGCCAGCAGCCAAGATAACAGGGGGCTAACCCGTGAAGCTTTCTTT.

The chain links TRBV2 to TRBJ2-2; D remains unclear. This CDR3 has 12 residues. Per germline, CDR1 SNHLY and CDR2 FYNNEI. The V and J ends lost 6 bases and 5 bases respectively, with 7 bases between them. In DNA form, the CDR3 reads TGTGCCAGCAGGTCCGGGACCGGGGAGCTGTTTTTT. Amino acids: CASRSGTGELFF.

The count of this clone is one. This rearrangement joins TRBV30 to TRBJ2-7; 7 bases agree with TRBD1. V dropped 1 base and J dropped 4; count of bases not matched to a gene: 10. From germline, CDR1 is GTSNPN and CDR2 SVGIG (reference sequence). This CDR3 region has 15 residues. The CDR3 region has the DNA TGTGCCTGGAGTGCTGCTGACAGGGAGAGATACGAGCAGTACTTC. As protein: CAWSAADRERYEQYF.

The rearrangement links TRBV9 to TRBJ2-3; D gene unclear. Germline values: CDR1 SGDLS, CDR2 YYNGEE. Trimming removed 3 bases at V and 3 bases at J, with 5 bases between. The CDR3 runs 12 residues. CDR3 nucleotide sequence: TGTGCCAGCAGCGACTATACAGATACGCAGTATTTT. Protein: CASSDYTDTQYF.

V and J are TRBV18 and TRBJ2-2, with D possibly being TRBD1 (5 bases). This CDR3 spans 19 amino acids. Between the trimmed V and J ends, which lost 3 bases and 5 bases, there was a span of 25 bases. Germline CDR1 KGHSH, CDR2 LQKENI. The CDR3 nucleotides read TGTGCCAGCTCACCTTCTTCCCCCGGCAGGGTTTTTCGGACCGGGGAGCTGTTTTTT. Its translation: CASSPSSPGRVFRTGELFF.

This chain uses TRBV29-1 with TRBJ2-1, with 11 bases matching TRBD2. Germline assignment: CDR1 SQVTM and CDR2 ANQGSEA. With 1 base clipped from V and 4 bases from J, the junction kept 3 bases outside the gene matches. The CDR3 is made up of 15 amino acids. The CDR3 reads CSVEGLAGSYNEQFF. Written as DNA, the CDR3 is TGCAGCGTTGAAGGACTAGCGGGATCATACAATGAGCAGTTCTTC.

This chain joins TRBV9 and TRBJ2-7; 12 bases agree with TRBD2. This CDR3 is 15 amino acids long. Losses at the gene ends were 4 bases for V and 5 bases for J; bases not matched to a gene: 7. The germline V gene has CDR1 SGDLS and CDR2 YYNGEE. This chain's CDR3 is CASSTSGGTGHEQYF. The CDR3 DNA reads TGTGCCAGCAGCACTAGCGGGGGGACCGGCCACGAGCAGTACTTC.

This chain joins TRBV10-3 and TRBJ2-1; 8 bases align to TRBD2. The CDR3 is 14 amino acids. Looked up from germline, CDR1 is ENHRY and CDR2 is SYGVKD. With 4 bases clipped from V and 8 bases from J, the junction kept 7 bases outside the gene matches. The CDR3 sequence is CAISGGGMRDEQFF. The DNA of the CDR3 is TGTGCCATCAGTGGCGGGGGGATGAGGGATGAGCAGTTCTTC.

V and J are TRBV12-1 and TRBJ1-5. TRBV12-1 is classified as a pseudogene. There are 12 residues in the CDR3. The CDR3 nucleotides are TGTGCCACACGTCAAGAGAATCAGCCCCAGCATTTT. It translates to CATRQENQPQHF.

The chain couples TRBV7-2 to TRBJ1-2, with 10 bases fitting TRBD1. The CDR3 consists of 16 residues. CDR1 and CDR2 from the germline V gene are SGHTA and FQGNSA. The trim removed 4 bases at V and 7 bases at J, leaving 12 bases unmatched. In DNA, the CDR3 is TGTGCCAGCAGCTCTGGACAGGGGGACGTTTTGGGTGGCTACACCTTC. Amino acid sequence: CASSSGQGDVLGGYTF.

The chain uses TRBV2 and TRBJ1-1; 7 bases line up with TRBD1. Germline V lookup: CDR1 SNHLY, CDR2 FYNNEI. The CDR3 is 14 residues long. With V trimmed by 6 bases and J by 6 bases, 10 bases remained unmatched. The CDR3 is CASSVPRGAPEAFF. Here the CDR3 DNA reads TGTGCCAGCAGCGTGCCCAGGGGGGCACCTGAAGCTTTCTTT. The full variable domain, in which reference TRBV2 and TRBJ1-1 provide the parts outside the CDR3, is EPEVTQTPSHQVTQMGQEVILRCVPISNHLYFYWYRQILGQKVEFLVSFYNNEISEKSEIFDDQFSVERPDGSNFTLKIRSTKLEDSAMYFCASSVPRGAPEAFFGQGTRLTVV.

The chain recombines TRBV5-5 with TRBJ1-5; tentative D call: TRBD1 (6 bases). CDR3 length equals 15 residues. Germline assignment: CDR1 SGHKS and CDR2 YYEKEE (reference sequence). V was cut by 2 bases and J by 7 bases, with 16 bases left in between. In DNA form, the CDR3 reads TGTGCCAGCAGCTTTCGGCAGGGGCTAGGCCAGCCCCAGCATTTT. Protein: CASSFRQGLGQPQHF.

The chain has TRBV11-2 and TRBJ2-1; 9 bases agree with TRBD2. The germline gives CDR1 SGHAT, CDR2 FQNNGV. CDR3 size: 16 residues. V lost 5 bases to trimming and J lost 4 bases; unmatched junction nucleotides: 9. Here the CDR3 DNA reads TGTGCCAGCAGCCCCGTTAGCGGGGGCGCTTACAATGAGCAGTTCTTC. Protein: CASSPVSGGAYNEQFF.

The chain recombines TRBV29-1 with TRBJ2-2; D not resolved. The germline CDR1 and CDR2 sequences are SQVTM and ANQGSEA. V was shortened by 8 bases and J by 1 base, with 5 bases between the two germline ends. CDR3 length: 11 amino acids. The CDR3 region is CSFGNTGELFF. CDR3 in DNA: TGCAGCTTCGGGAACACCGGGGAGCTGTTTTTT.

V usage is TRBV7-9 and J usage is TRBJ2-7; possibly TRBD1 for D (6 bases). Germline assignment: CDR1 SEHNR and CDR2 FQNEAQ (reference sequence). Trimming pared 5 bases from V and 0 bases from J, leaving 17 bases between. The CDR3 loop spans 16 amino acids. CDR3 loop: CASSEKGTPNSYEQYF. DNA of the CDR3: TGTGCCAGCAGCGAAAAAGGGACACCTAACTCCTACGAGCAGTACTTC.

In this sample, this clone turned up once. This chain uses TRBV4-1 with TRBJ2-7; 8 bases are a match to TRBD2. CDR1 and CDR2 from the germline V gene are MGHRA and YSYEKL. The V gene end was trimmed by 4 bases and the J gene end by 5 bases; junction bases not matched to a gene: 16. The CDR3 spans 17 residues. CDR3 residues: CASSPLAHTSGADEQYF. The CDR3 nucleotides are TGCGCCAGCAGCCCCTTGGCCCATACTAGCGGTGCGGACGAGCAGTACTTC.

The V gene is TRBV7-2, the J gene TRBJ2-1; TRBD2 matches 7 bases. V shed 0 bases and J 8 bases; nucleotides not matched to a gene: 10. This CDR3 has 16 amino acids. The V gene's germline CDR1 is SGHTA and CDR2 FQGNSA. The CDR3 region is CASSLAPGREFHEQFF. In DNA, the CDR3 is TGTGCCAGCAGCTTAGCGCCCGGGCGGGAGTTCCATGAGCAGTTCTTC.